The rows below give T cell receptor beta chains drawn from one sample of a study of cytomegalovirus exposure and HLA in healthy donors. The repertoire was sequenced with immunoSEQ multiplex PCR; TCRdb's copy has only in-frame clones and lacks some. The sample contains 120,000 or so clones, roughly 82% of which appear only once. The sequenced sample consisted of PBMCs. The receptors were gathered from a male donor in good health and CMV-seropositive. The CDR3 runs from the conserved cysteine through the conserved F or W. Fields, in order: D gene, J gene, V gene, clone size, CDR3 DNA, CDR3 protein. D genes are given only for firm matches. The size of a clone is reported for some rows only, either as once, few or many, or as a class for expanded clones.

D: NA; J: TRBJ2-1; V: TRBV27; size: NA; DNA: TGTGCCAGCAGTTTGGAGGGAACGATCGTTGAGCAGTTCTTC; CDR3: CASSLEGTIVEQFF
D: NA; J: TRBJ1-1; V: TRBV7-8; size: NA; DNA: TGTGCCAGCAGCGGAAGGAGGACCCTGAACACTGAAGCTTTCTTT; CDR3: CASSGRRTLNTEAFF
D: TRBD1; J: TRBJ2-4; V: TRBV27; size: NA; DNA: TGTGCCAGCAGTTTCAGGGGGCGAGGCAAAAACATTCAGTACTTC; CDR3: CASSFRGRGKNIQYF
D: NA; J: TRBJ1-1; V: TRBV11-3; size: NA; DNA: TGTGCCAGCAGCGTCTCGGGGATGAACACTGAAGCTTTCTTT; CDR3: CASSVSGMNTEAFF
D: TRBD2; J: TRBJ2-1; V: TRBV27; size: NA; DNA: TGTGCCAGCAGTTCCCAACTAGCGGGCTCCTACAATGAGCAGTTCTTC; CDR3: CASSSQLAGSYNEQFF
D: TRBD2; J: TRBJ2-2; V: TRBV12-5; size: NA; DNA: TGTGCTAGTGGTGCGGTAGCGGGAGGGTCGTTCACCGGGGAGCTGTTTTTT; CDR3: CASGAVAGGSFTGELFF
D: NA; J: TRBJ1-4; V: TRBV7-2; size: NA; DNA: TGTGCCAGCAGCTTAGGAGGGGGAAATAATGAAAAACTGTTTTTT; CDR3: CASSLGGGNNEKLFF
D: TRBD2; J: TRBJ2-5; V: TRBV9; size: NA; DNA: TGTGCCAGCAGCGTAGCTCTGGGTAGCGGGGACCAAGAGACCCAGTACTTC; CDR3: CASSVALGSGDQETQYF
D: NA; J: TRBJ2-1; V: TRBV4-2; size: NA; DNA: TGTGCCAGCAGCCAAGCGGAGGGGACTTTGGATGAGCAGTTCTTC; CDR3: CASSQAEGTLDEQFF
D: NA; J: TRBJ1-2; V: TRBV11-2; size: NA; DNA: TGTGCCAGCAGTTTAGATCAGCAGGTCTATGGCTACACCTTC; CDR3: CASSLDQQVYGYTF
D: NA; J: TRBJ1-1; V: TRBV18; size: NA; DNA: TGTGCCAGCTCACCACCGGCCAAGAACACTGAAGCTTTCTTT; CDR3: CASSPPAKNTEAFF
D: NA; J: TRBJ2-3; V: TRBV15; size: NA; DNA: TGTGCCACCAGCAGAGTCGTCTTTGGAGCCCCAGATACGCAGTATTTT; CDR3: CATSRVVFGAPDTQYF
D: TRBD1; J: TRBJ2-3; V: TRBV9; size: NA; DNA: TGTGCCAGCAGCGTAGCTGGGGGACAGGGCCCAGATACGCAGTATTTT; CDR3: CASSVAGGQGPDTQYF
D: TRBD2; J: TRBJ2-3; V: TRBV7-9; size: NA; DNA: TGTGCCAGCAGCGAGACTAGCGGTACTAGCACAGATACGCAGTATTTT; CDR3: CASSETSGTSTDTQYF
D: NA; J: TRBJ2-7; V: TRBV6-5; size: NA; DNA: TGTGCCAGCAGTTACTCAAGGGCCACCGGAGGCGAGCAGTACTTC; CDR3: CASSYSRATGGEQYF
D: NA; J: TRBJ1-5; V: TRBV7-9; size: once; DNA: TGTGCCAGCAGCCTCGACAGGTATCAGCCCCAGCATTTT; CDR3: CASSLDRYQPQHF
D: NA; J: TRBJ2-4; V: TRBV28; size: NA; DNA: TGTGCCAGCAGTACACAGGGTCTAGCCAAAAACATTCAGTACTTC; CDR3: CASSTQGLAKNIQYF
D: TRBD1; J: TRBJ2-1; V: TRBV9; size: once; DNA: TGTGCCAGCAGCGTAAAAGGGGGCGAGAATGAGCAGTTCTTC; CDR3: CASSVKGGENEQFF
D: TRBD2; J: TRBJ2-1; V: TRBV6-4; size: NA; DNA: TGTGCCAGCAGCGATCTAGCTAGCGGCCAGCAGTTCTTC; CDR3: CASSDLASGQQFF
D: NA; J: TRBJ1-1; V: TRBV7-2; size: few; DNA: TGTGCCAGCAGAATAAGGTACAGGGAAATGAACACTGAAGCTTTCTTT; CDR3: CASRIRYREMNTEAFF
D: NA; J: TRBJ2-5; V: TRBV27; size: NA; DNA: TGTGCCAGCAGCCAAGACAGATTAGAGACCCAGTACTTC; CDR3: CASSQDRLETQYF
D: TRBD2; J: TRBJ2-7; V: TRBV7-2; size: NA; DNA: TGTGCCAGCACTAGCGGGAGGATCGGCGAGCAGTACTTC; CDR3: CASTSGRIGEQYF
D: TRBD2; J: TRBJ2-1; V: TRBV7-9; size: NA; DNA: TGTGCCAGCAGCTCGACGACTAGCGGAGGGAGCTCCTACAATGAGCAGTTCTTC; CDR3: CASSSTTSGGSSYNEQFF
D: NA; J: TRBJ2-1; V: TRBV4-2; size: NA; DNA: TGTGCCAGCAGCCAATTACAGGACCGGGGGTTGTTCTTC; CDR3: CASSQLQDRGLFF
D: NA; J: TRBJ2-5; V: TRBV20-1; size: NA; DNA: TGCAGTGGGGCTAGCACGAAGACCCAGTACTTC; CDR3: CSGASTKTQYF
D: NA; J: TRBJ2-7; V: TRBV5-1; size: few; DNA: TGCGCCAGCAGCTCCAGGACTCTCGAGCAGTACTTC; CDR3: CASSSRTLEQYF
D: TRBD2; J: TRBJ2-3; V: TRBV6-4; size: NA; DNA: TGTGCCAGCAGTAGCGGGAGTGGGAATACGCAGTATTTT; CDR3: CASSSGSGNTQYF
D: NA; J: TRBJ1-3; V: TRBV6-6; size: NA; DNA: TGTGCCAGCAGGACAGGACATCTCTCTGGAAACACCATATATTTT; CDR3: CASRTGHLSGNTIYF
D: TRBD1; J: TRBJ2-3; V: TRBV7-3; size: NA; DNA: TGTGCCAGCAGCCCTGGACAGGGTCGGGATACGCAGTATTTT; CDR3: CASSPGQGRDTQYF
D: NA; J: TRBJ2-3; V: TRBV7-2; size: NA; DNA: TGTGCCAGCAGCCCGGACTACACAGATACGCAGTATTTT; CDR3: CASSPDYTDTQYF
D: TRBD2; J: TRBJ2-3; V: TRBV4-1; size: NA; DNA: TGCGCCAGCAGCCAAGATGCAGGCACGGGAGGAGATACGCAGTATTTT; CDR3: CASSQDAGTGGDTQYF
D: TRBD1; J: TRBJ2-7; V: TRBV15; size: NA; DNA: TGTGCCACCAGCAGAGATGGCCTAAGGACAGGGGAAGGCGAGCAGTACTTC; CDR3: CATSRDGLRTGEGEQYF
D: NA; J: TRBJ2-1; V: TRBV27; size: few; DNA: TGTGCCAGCAGTTCCTGGAGCTCCTACAATGAGCAGTTCTTC; CDR3: CASSSWSSYNEQFF
D: NA; J: TRBJ2-3; V: TRBV4-3; size: NA; DNA: TGCGCCAGCAGCCAAGATCCCTTGAGCACAGATACGCAGTATTTT; CDR3: CASSQDPLSTDTQYF
D: TRBD1; J: TRBJ1-5; V: TRBV6-1; size: NA; DNA: TGTGCCAGCAGTTGGACAGGGCGAAGCAATCAGCCCCAGCATTTT; CDR3: CASSWTGRSNQPQHF
D: TRBD2; J: TRBJ2-7; V: TRBV27; size: NA; DNA: TGTGCCAGCGGCGGGACTAGCGGGAGGAGGGCCTACGAGCAGTACTTC; CDR3: CASGGTSGRRAYEQYF
D: NA; J: TRBJ2-1; V: TRBV28; size: NA; DNA: TGTGCCAGCAATTACTCCCCCTACAATGAGCAGTTCTTC; CDR3: CASNYSPYNEQFF
D: TRBD1; J: TRBJ2-7; V: TRBV29-1; size: NA; DNA: TGCAGCGTTGTCCACCTGGACAGGGGATATGGTGGCGAGCAGTACTTC; CDR3: CSVVHLDRGYGGEQYF
D: TRBD1; J: TRBJ1-1; V: TRBV11-3; size: NA; DNA: TGTGCCAGCAGCGCAGGACAGGGGACGGACACTGAAGCTTTCTTT; CDR3: CASSAGQGTDTEAFF
D: TRBD2; J: TRBJ2-7; V: TRBV19; size: NA; DNA: TGTGCCAGTAGACCATTTGCGGGAGAGGACTACGAGCAGTACTTC; CDR3: CASRPFAGEDYEQYF
D: TRBD2; J: TRBJ2-7; V: TRBV5-4; size: few; DNA: TGTGCCAGCAGCTGGACCGGACTAGGACAAGACGAGCAGTACTTC; CDR3: CASSWTGLGQDEQYF
D: TRBD2; J: TRBJ2-2; V: TRBV7-2; size: NA; DNA: TGTGCCAGCAGCTTAAGCGGGAGGGCCGTCAAGACCGGGGAGCTGTTTTTT; CDR3: CASSLSGRAVKTGELFF
D: TRBD1; J: TRBJ1-5; V: TRBV2; size: NA; DNA: TGTGCCAGCAGTACCGGGACAGGGGTCCGCAATCAGCCCCAGCATTTT; CDR3: CASSTGTGVRNQPQHF
D: TRBD2; J: TRBJ2-2; V: TRBV7-6; size: NA; DNA: TGTGCCAGCAGCACGCGGACTAGCGGGATAAGGGCAGGGGAGCTGTTTTTT; CDR3: CASSTRTSGIRAGELFF
D: NA; J: TRBJ1-5; V: TRBV5-1; size: NA; DNA: TGCGCCAGCAGAGGAGACAGCAATCAGCCCCAGCATTTT; CDR3: CASRGDSNQPQHF
D: TRBD2; J: TRBJ2-5; V: TRBV7-2; size: NA; DNA: TGTGCCAGCAGCTTCGGACTAGCGGGAGAGACCCAGTACTTC; CDR3: CASSFGLAGETQYF
D: NA; J: TRBJ1-5; V: TRBV4-2; size: NA; DNA: TGTGCCAGCAGCCAAGGGGGGCAGGTACGCAATCAGCCCCAGCATTTT; CDR3: CASSQGGQVRNQPQHF
D: TRBD1; J: TRBJ1-2; V: TRBV7-9; size: NA; DNA: TGTGCCAGCAGCTCCCGGGACAGGCTACAGAATGGTTATGGCTACACCTTC; CDR3: CASSSRDRLQNGYGYTF
D: NA; J: TRBJ1-1; V: TRBV28; size: NA; DNA: TGTGCCAGCAGGCCCGCAGGGAATTTGGCTGAAGCTTTCTTT; CDR3: CASRPAGNLAEAFF
D: NA; J: TRBJ2-3; V: TRBV21-1; size: NA; DNA: TGTGCCAGCAGCAGCGGGTCGGCAGGGGACACAGATACGCAGTATTTT; CDR3: CASSSGSAGDTDTQYF